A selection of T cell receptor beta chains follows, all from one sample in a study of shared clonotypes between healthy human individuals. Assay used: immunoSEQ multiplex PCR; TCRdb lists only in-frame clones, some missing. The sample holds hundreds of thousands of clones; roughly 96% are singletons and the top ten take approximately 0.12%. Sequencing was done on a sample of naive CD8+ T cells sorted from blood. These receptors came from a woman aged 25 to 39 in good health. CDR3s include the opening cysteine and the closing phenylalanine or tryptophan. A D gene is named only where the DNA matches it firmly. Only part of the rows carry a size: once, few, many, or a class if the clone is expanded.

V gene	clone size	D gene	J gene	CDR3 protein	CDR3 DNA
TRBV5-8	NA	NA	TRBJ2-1	CASSLRGYNEQFF	TGTGCCAGCAGCTTGCGGGGCTACAATGAGCAGTTCTTC
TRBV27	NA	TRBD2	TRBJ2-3	CASSPIAGLSTDTQYF	TGTGCCAGCAGTCCGATAGCGGGCCTTAGCACAGATACGCAGTATTTT
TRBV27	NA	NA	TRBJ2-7	CASSGGRGYEQYF	TGTGCCAGCAGTGGGGGGAGGGGGTACGAGCAGTACTTC
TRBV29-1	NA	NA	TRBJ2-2	CSVLGTNTGELFF	TGCAGCGTGCTTGGAACGAACACCGGGGAGCTGTTTTTT
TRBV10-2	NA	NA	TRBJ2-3	CASSESILSTDTQYF	TGCGCCAGCAGTGAGTCGATTCTAAGCACAGATACGCAGTATTTT
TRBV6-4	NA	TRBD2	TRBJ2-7	CASISTGGGRASYEQYF	TGTGCCAGCATTTCGACCGGGGGCGGGAGGGCCTCTTACGAGCAGTACTTC
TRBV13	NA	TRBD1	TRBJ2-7	CASSSGQGLIFEQYF	TGTGCCAGCAGCTCCGGACAGGGTCTGATCTTCGAGCAGTACTTC
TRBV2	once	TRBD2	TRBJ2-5	CATGTSGEETQYF	TGTGCCACCGGGACTAGCGGGGAAGAGACCCAGTACTTC
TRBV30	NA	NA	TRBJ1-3	CALLTGYGNTIYF	TGTGCCCTCCTGACGGGGTACGGAAACACCATATATTTT
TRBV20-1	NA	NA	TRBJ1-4	CSARDGRHGFF	TGCAGTGCTAGAGATGGCCGTCATGGTTTTTTT
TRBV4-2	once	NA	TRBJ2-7	CASSQGLQGIYEQYF	TGTGCCAGCAGCCAAGGATTACAGGGTATTTACGAGCAGTACTTC
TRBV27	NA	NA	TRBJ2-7	CASSENQGYEQYF	TGTGCCAGCAGTGAGAACCAGGGCTACGAGCAGTACTTC
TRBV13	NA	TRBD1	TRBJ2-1	CASSSGTGNNEQFF	TGTGCCAGCAGCTCAGGGACAGGTAACAATGAGCAGTTCTTC
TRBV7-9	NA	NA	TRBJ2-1	CASSPGYKQGVYNEQFF	TGTGCCAGCAGCCCGGGTTATAAACAGGGAGTCTACAATGAGCAGTTCTTC
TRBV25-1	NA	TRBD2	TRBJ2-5	CASSRDPGGETQYF	TGTGCCAGCAGTCGGGACCCCGGGGGGGAGACCCAGTACTTC
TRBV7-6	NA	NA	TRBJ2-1	CASSLKLGSHYNEQFF	TGTGCCAGCAGCTTAAAACTGGGATCTCATTACAATGAGCAGTTCTTC
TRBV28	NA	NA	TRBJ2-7	CASSSVEVLGEQYF	TGTGCCAGCAGTTCAGTGGAGGTTTTGGGCGAGCAGTACTTC
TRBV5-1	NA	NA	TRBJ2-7	CASSSRVFSYEQYF	TGCGCCAGCAGCTCCCGAGTCTTCTCCTACGAGCAGTACTTC
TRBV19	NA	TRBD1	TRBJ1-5	CASSLRDRRQAQHF	TGTGCCAGTAGTCTGCGGGACAGGAGACAGGCCCAGCATTTT
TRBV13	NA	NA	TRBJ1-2	CASSSGVGYTF	TGTGCCAGCAGCTCAGGGGTCGGCTACACCTTC